This T cell receptor (beta chain) was captured in a study of T-cell reconstitution after alpha-beta-depleted transplantation in children. Molecular barcoding with unique molecular identifiers was used for the TCRbeta library. TCRdb re-called the PCR reads through MiXCR, storing one row per CDR3 protein. In the table there are 300,000 to 350,000 distinct CDR3 sequences, approximately 23% of which are singletons. Findings of the study overall: Two months or so post-transplant, alpha-beta T cells reportedly derived from several hundred expanded graft clones.

Worth noting for this clonotype: No antigen is known for it.

Germline trimming cut 6 bases from V and 4 bases from J; bases unmatched to any gene: 5. Per the germline V gene, CDR1 is ENHRY and CDR2 is SYGVKD. There are 13 residues in the CDR3. The TCR originated in a male patient aged 10-17 years who had a stem cell transplant for acute lymphoblastic leukemia, so the T cells may come from the graft donor. Sequencing used PBMCs, mostly from graft donor cells, obtained 180 days after TCRalphabeta/CD19-depleted stem cell transplant. The rearrangement joins TRBV10-3 to TRBJ2-7; TRBD1 matches 8 bases. The DNA for the CDR3 is TGTGCCATCAGAACACGGACAGGGTACGAGCAGTACTTC. As protein: CAIRTRTGYEQYF.